These 15 T cell receptor beta chains came from one sample sequenced in a study of neurological immune-mediated disorders (dated by TCRdb to 2018 to 2020). The receptor library was made with 5' RACE. The sequencing machine was an Illumina HiSeq 2500. TCRdb reanalyzed the raw reads on its own, using fastp at Q25 for trimming and MiXCR for clone calling, and kept in-frame beta chains. Merged by CDR3 protein, the rows form single entries marked with the most common genes and DNA. This sample has tens of thousands of distinct CDR3 sequences in its table, and roughly 2.6% of those were observed once. 1.1% of the sample is held by the ten biggest clonotypes. The sequencing sample was made of PBMCs. These receptors were collected from a woman between 25 and 40 years old with multiple sclerosis.

This clonotype was observed at least ten times. The chain carries TRBV4-3 and TRBJ2-5; TRBD1 matches at 9 bases. The germline V gene has CDR1 LGHNA and CDR2 YSLEER. The CDR3 totals 16 residues. The V and J ends lost 0 bases and 4 bases, in that order; junction bases with no gene match: 6. CDR3 loop: CASSQDRGQGRETQYF. In DNA form, the CDR3 reads TGCGCCAGCAGCCAAGATCGAGGACAGGGGAGAGAGACCCAGTACTTC.

This clonotype was seen repeatedly, ten times or more. The chain links TRBV20-1 to TRBJ2-7; D call uncertain. The CDR3 has 12 residues. V lost 4 bases, J lost 4 bases, and 11 bases lay in between. Germline CDR1 DFQATT, CDR2 SNEGSKA (reference sequence). CDR3 coding DNA: TGCAGTGCTACAAAAAAAACTTACGAGCAGTACTTC. Protein: CSATKKTYEQYF.

This clonotype was counted many times. This chain uses TRBV7-2 with TRBJ2-7; D is perhaps TRBD1 (8 bases). The CDR3 covers 15 residues. The V and J ends lost 2 bases and 4 bases respectively, with 15 bases between them. CDR1 SGHTA and CDR2 FQGNSA come from the germline V gene. Here the CDR3 reads CASSLQGAGAYEQYF. The CDR3 DNA is TGTGCCAGCAGCTTACAGGGGGCGGGAGCATACGAGCAGTACTTC.

The table lists this clonotype with many counts. J is TRBJ2-2 and V is TRBV6-5, with D perhaps given as TRBD1 or TRBD2 (5 bases each). The CDR3 runs 16 residues. Trimming shortened V by 2 bases and J by 0 bases, and 10 bases separated the two germline ends. Germline CDR1 and CDR2: MNHEY and SVGAGI. This CDR3 is CASSYQGDANTGELFF. CDR3 coding DNA: TGTGCCAGCAGTTACCAAGGGGACGCGAACACCGGGGAGCTGTTTTTT.

This clonotype was observed a few times. The gene calls are TRBV6-6 and TRBJ2-7, with TRBD1 identical over 8 bases. V was pared by 5 bases and J by 1 base, with 1 base of the junction left unmatched. Germline V gene data show CDR1 as MNHNY and CDR2 as SVGAGI (reference sequence). This CDR3 has 13 amino acids. CDR3 protein: CASSGDRSYEQYF. Written as DNA, the CDR3 is TGTGCCAGCAGTGGGGACAGGTCCTACGAGCAGTACTTC.

This clonotype was counted many times. The rearrangement links TRBV7-9 to TRBJ2-3; tentative D call: TRBD2 (6 bases). V gave up 5 bases and J gave up 4 bases, with 19 bases separating them. The germline V gene has CDR1 SEHNR and CDR2 FQNEAQ (reference sequence). The CDR3 loop spans 16 amino acids. The CDR3 region is CASSGVPGLVPDTQYF. The CDR3 bases are TGTGCCAGCAGCGGGGTACCGGGACTTGTACCAGATACGCAGTATTTT.

As to this clonotype: This may come from a read error, since a much larger clone is one base off. This chain uses TRBV7-8 with TRBJ1-6, with a possible D match to TRBD1 (5 bases). The germline V gene has CDR1 SGHVS and CDR2 FQNEAQ. This CDR3 is built from 13 residues. DNA of the CDR3: TGTGCCAGCAGCTTCAGGGATCCTGCACCCCTCTACTTT. This gives the protein CASSFRDPAPLYF.

Ten or more counts support this clonotype. The rearrangement joins TRBV4-3 to TRBJ1-1; D gene uncertain. The germline V and J ends were trimmed by 2 bases and 3 bases, with 16 bases remaining between them. Germline V gene sequence: CDR1 LGHNA, CDR2 YSLEER. This CDR3 has 16 residues. The chain's CDR3 is CASSQYRPDGDTEAFF. As DNA, the CDR3 is TGCGCCAGCAGCCAATATCGTCCCGATGGGGACACTGAAGCTTTCTTT.

Ten or more counts support this clonotype. The V call is TRBV5-1, the J call TRBJ1-2; D remains ambiguous. Germline CDR1 reads SGHRS; CDR2 reads YFSETQ. The V and J ends lost 6 bases and 6 bases respectively, with 18 bases between them. This CDR3 region has 14 residues. The CDR3 loop is CASKDPSGGDGYTF. For the CDR3, the DNA is TGCGCCAGCAAGGACCCGTCTGGCGGCGATGGCTACACCTTC.

Ten or more counts support this clonotype. J is TRBJ1-5 and V is TRBV20-1; no clear D gene. Between the trimmed V and J ends, which lost 5 bases and 6 bases, there was a span of 17 bases. The CDR3 loop spans 14 amino acids. Germline V gene lookup returns CDR1 DFQATT and CDR2 SNEGSKA (reference sequence). The CDR3 region is CSALDQPTGQPQHF. As DNA, the CDR3 is TGCAGTGCTTTGGACCAACCCACCGGTCAGCCCCAGCATTTT.

In its sample, this clonotype was seen a few times. The V gene is TRBV20-1, the J gene TRBJ2-1; TRBD2 matches at 11 bases. V shed 5 bases, J shed 0 bases, and the junction held 3 bases outside the gene matches. CDR1 DFQATT and CDR2 SNEGSKA come from the germline V gene (reference sequence). CDR3 size: 15 residues. The chain's CDR3 is CSAFSGRASYNEQFF. The CDR3, as DNA: TGCAGTGCTTTTAGCGGGAGGGCCTCCTACAATGAGCAGTTCTTC.

This clonotype was picked up many times. The rearrangement joins TRBV14 to TRBJ2-1; no clear D gene. The germline gives CDR1 SGHDN, CDR2 FVKESK. Trimming left V 3 bases short and J 0 bases short, with 18 bases between. This CDR3 contains 18 residues. The CDR3 here is CASSHKPTLSSSYNEQFF. The CDR3 DNA is TGTGCCAGCAGCCACAAGCCTACCCTTTCGAGCTCCTACAATGAGCAGTTCTTC.

This clonotype has at least ten counts. The gene calls are TRBV20-1 and TRBJ2-1, with D perhaps TRBD2 (7 bases). V shed 3 bases and J shed 2 bases, with 14 bases lying between them. Germline V gives CDR1 DFQATT, CDR2 SNEGSKA (reference sequence). The CDR3 sequence is 15 residues long. The CDR3 DNA sequence: TGCAGTGCTAGTCGACCGGGGGGCCCCTACAATGAGCAGTTCTTC. Protein: CSASRPGGPYNEQFF.

A word on this clonotype: A much larger clone differs by one base, so this may be a read error. The V gene is TRBV12-3 or TRBV12-4, the J gene TRBJ1-6, with D uncertain. This CDR3 has 13 amino acids. Here the CDR3 reads CASSLLPYSPLNF. For the CDR3, the DNA is TGTGCCAGCAGTCTCCTACCGTATTCACCCCTCAACTTT.

This clonotype was observed many times. The J gene is TRBJ2-1, the V gene TRBV3-1; no reliable D call. The CDR3 is made up of 15 amino acids. Deletions cut 1 base from V and 0 bases from J, with 7 bases between. Germline assignment: CDR1 LGHDT and CDR2 YNNKEL (reference sequence). The CDR3: CASSQGKNSYNEQFF. CDR3 nucleotides: TGTGCCAGCAGCCAAGGAAAGAACTCCTACAATGAGCAGTTCTTC.